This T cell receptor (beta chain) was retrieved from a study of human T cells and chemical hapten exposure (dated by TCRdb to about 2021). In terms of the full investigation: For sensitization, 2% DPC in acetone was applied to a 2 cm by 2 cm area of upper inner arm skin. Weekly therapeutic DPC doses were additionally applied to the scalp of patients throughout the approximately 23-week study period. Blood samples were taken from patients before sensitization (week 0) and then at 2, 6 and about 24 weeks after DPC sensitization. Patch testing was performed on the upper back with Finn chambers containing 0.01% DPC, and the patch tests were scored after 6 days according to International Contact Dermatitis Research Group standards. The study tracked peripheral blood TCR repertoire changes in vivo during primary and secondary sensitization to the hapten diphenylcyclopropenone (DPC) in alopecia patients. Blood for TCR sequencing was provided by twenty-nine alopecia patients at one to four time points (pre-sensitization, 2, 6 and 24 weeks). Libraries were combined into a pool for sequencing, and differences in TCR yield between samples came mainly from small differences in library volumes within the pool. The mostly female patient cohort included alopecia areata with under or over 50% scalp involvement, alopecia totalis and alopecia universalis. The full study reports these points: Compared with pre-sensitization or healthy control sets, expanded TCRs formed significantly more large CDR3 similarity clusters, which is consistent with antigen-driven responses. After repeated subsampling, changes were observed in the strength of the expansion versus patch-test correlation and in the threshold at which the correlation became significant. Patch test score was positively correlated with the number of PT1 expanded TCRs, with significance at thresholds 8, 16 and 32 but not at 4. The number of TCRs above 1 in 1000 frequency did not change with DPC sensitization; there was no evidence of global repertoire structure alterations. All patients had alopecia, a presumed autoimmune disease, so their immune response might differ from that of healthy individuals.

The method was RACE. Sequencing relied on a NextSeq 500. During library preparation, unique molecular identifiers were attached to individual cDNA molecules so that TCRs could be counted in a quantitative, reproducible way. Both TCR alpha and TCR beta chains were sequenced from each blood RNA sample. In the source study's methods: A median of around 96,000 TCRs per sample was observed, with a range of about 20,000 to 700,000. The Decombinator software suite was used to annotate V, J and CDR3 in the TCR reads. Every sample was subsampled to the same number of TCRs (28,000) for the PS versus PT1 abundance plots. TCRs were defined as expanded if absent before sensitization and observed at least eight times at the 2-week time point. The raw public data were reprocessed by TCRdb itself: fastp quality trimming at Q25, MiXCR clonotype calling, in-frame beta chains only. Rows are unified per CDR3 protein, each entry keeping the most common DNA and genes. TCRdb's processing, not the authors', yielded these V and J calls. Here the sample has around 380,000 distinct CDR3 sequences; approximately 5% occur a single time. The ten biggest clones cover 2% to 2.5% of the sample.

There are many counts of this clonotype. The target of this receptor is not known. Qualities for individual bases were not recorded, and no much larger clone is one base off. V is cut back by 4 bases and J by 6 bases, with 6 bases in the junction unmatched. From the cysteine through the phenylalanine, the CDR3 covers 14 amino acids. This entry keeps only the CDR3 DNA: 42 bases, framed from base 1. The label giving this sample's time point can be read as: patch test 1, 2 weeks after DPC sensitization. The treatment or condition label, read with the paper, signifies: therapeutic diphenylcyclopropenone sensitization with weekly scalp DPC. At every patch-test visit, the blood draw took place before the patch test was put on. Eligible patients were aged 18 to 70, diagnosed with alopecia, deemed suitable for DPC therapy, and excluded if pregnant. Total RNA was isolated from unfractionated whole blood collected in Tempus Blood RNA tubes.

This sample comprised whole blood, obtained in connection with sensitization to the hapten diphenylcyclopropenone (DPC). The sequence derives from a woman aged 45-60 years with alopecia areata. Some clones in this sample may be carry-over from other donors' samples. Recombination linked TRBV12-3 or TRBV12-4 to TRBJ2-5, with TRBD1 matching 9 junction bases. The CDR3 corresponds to CASSSLQGAKTQYF. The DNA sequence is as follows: TGTGCCAGCAGTTCCTTACAGGGGGCAAAGACCCAGTACTTC.